These 27 T cell receptor beta chains share one sample of origin, sequenced in a study of blood T cells in healthy people across ages. Next came a second PCR, run for about 7 to 11 cycles, which used a sample-barcoded 5' primer along with a J-beta primer mix. MiXCR, applied by TCRdb to the 5' RACE reads, yields one record per CDR3 protein. The profile shows 1.5 million to 2 million distinct CDR3 sequences, around half of them singletons. Sequencing was carried out using blood. These receptors were collected from a woman between 40 and 50 years old in good health.

J is TRBJ2-7 and V is TRBV6-5; tentatively, D is TRBD1 (6 bases). V lost 5 bases to trimming and J lost 3 bases, with 17 bases between them. The CDR3 is 15 residues long. CDR1 and CDR2 from the germline V gene are MNHEY and SVGAGI. CDR3 nucleotide sequence: TGTGCCAGCAGTGAGGTTGGGACAACCAACTACGAGCAGTACTTC. Translated: CASSEVGTTNYEQYF.

The chain employs TRBV7-2 and TRBJ2-1; perhaps TRBD2 as D (7 bases). Germline CDR1 reads SGHTA; CDR2 reads FQGNSA. Deletions cut 5 bases from V and 0 bases from J, with 14 bases between. CDR3 length equals 16 residues. Here the CDR3 DNA reads TGTGCCAGCAGCCCTGATGGGGGGGCCTCCTACAATGAGCAGTTCTTC. Translated: CASSPDGGASYNEQFF. The full variable domain, in which reference TRBV7-2 and TRBJ2-1 provide the parts outside the CDR3, is GAGVSQSPSNKVTEKGKDVELRCDPISGHTALYWYRQSLGQGLEFLIYFQGNSAPDKSGLPSDRFSAERTGGSVSTLTIQRTQQEDSAVYLCASSPDGGASYNEQFFGPGTRLTVL.

This clonotype was detected many times. This chain's CDR3 is CASSLGLNYGYTF. The CDR3 DNA reads TGTGCCAGCAGTTTGGGACTAAACTATGGCTACACCTTC. The rearrangement uses TRBV28 and TRBJ1-2; tentatively, D is TRBD1 (5 bases). The germline V gene encodes CDR1 MDHEN and CDR2 SYDVKM. This CDR3 has 13 residues. Trimming removed 3 bases at V and 2 bases at J, with 7 bases between.

The DNA for the CDR3 is TGTGCCAGCAGCCCCTGGGGACAGGGGGCCACAGATACGCAGTATTTT. Its translation is CASSPWGQGATDTQYF. This sequence joins TRBV25-1 and TRBJ2-3; 12 bases agree with TRBD1. CDR3 length: 16 amino acids. Germline V lookup: CDR1 MGHDK, CDR2 SYGVNS. J was trimmed by 2 bases and V by 6 bases; bases with no gene match: 6. Variable domain in full (rest from reference TRBV25-1 and TRBJ2-3): EADIYQTPRYLVIGTGKKITLECSQTMGHDKMYWYQQDPGMELHLIHYSYGVNSTEKGDLSSESTVSRIRTEHFPLTLESARPSHTSQYLCASSPWGQGATDTQYFGPGTRLTVL.

This clonotype has just a few counts. The chain links TRBV4-1 to TRBJ2-1, with D possibly being TRBD2 (7 bases). This CDR3 region has 17 residues. Trimming cost V 1 base and J 2 bases, with 15 bases left between them. Germline loops: CDR1 MGHRA, CDR2 YSYEKL. The chain's CDR3 is CASSQGGVGGPYNEQFF. CDR3 DNA: TGCGCCAGCAGCCAAGGTGGTGTCGGGGGGCCCTACAATGAGCAGTTCTTC.

V gene TRBV5-1 combines with J gene TRBJ2-7, with TRBD2 matching over 15 bases. The V and J ends lost 4 bases and 4 bases, in that order; junction bases with no gene match: 9. The CDR3 spans 17 residues. The V gene's germline CDR1 is SGHRS and CDR2 YFSETQ. The CDR3 region is CASSPTPGTSGGYEQYF. The CDR3 DNA follows: TGCGCCAGCAGCCCCACTCCCGGGACTAGCGGGGGGTACGAGCAGTACTTC.

In its sample, this clonotype was seen many times. The chain carries TRBV6-4 and TRBJ2-3, with TRBD2 matching over 8 bases. Germline CDR1 and CDR2: MRHNA and SNTAGT. V dropped 2 bases and J dropped 2; count of bases not matched to a gene: 3. The CDR3 is 15 amino acids. CDR3 amino acids: CASSDKAGVTDTQYF. CDR3 nucleotides: TGTGCCAGCAGTGACAAAGCGGGGGTCACAGATACGCAGTATTTT.

This clonotype came up a few times. This chain links TRBV4-2 with TRBJ1-2; 8 bases are a match to TRBD1. CDR1 is LGHNA, CDR2 YNFKEQ, per germline. The CDR3 has 15 residues. V lost 0 bases, J lost 8 bases, and 8 bases stayed unmatched. The CDR3 sequence is CASSQDNQGAGGYTF. CDR3 coding DNA: TGTGCCAGCAGCCAAGATAATCAGGGGGCGGGCGGCTACACCTTC.

This clonotype came up a few times. V and J are TRBV7-2 and TRBJ1-6; D perhaps matches TRBD1 (5 bases). Trimming pared 1 base from V and 0 bases from J, leaving 13 bases between. Germline V CDR1 and CDR2: SGHTA, FQGNSA. This CDR3 region has 18 residues. CDR3 in DNA: TGTGCCAGCAGCTTAGGGGCGTGGGGGAGCTCCTATAATTCACCCCTCCACTTT. Its translation: CASSLGAWGSSYNSPLHF.

The sample holds a few counts of this clonotype. In DNA form, the CDR3 reads TGTGCCAGCAGCCCCATAACAGGGGTTGTCTACGAGCAGTACTTC. Its protein is CASSPITGVVYEQYF. The V gene is TRBV7-2, the J gene TRBJ2-7, with TRBD1 matching 7 bases. CDR1 and CDR2 from the germline V gene are SGHTA and FQGNSA. The junction had 10 bases not matched to a gene; V was cut back by 5 bases and J by 3 bases. The CDR3 totals 15 residues.

The rearrangement links TRBV20-1 to TRBJ2-1; D ambiguous. The CDR3 loop spans 12 amino acids. In germline, CDR1 is DFQATT, CDR2 SNEGSKA (reference sequence). V lost 4 bases and J 8 bases, leaving 12 bases between the germline ends. CDR3 bases: TGCAGTGCTACCAAAGGTCTGGATGAGCAGTTCTTC. Translating it yields CSATKGLDEQFF.

This chain uses TRBV29-1 with TRBJ2-5; 9 positions agree with TRBD1. This CDR3 comprises 11 residues. Germline-derived CDR1 and CDR2 are SQVTM and ANQGSEA. V trimming: 4 bases; J trimming: 7 bases; junction bases outside the gene matches: 1. CDR3 region: CSVGQGVTQYF. For the CDR3, the DNA is TGCAGCGTTGGACAGGGGGTGACCCAGTACTTC. The complete variable domain, with remaining parts taken from reference TRBV29-1 and TRBJ2-5, reads SAVISQKPSRDICQRGTSLTIQCQVDSQVTMMFWYRQQPGQSLTLIATANQGSEATYESGFVIDKFPISRPNLTFSTLTVSNMSPEDSSIYLCSVGQGVTQYFGPGTRLLVL.

The rearrangement uses TRBV6-2 or TRBV6-3 and TRBJ1-2, with D possibly TRBD1 on 5 matching bases. Germline values: CDR1 MNHEY, CDR2 SVGEGT. The length of the CDR3 is 13 residues. Between the trimmed V and J ends, which lost 6 bases and 8 bases, there was a span of 16 bases. The CDR3 protein is CASRVQGQRGYTF. The CDR3 DNA follows: TGTGCCAGCAGGGTCCAGGGCCAACGAGGCTACACCTTC.

The table lists this clonotype with many counts. J is TRBJ2-5 and V is TRBV29-1, with TRBD2 matching over 7 bases. The CDR3 sequence is 13 residues long. The V gene's germline CDR1 is SQVTM and CDR2 ANQGSEA. With 4 bases clipped from V and 1 base from J, the junction kept 3 bases outside the gene matches. CDR3 region: CSVGGGGQETQYF. DNA of the CDR3: TGCAGCGTTGGGGGGGGAGGCCAAGAGACCCAGTACTTC. Using reference TRBV29-1 and TRBJ2-5 for the parts outside the CDR3, the full variable domain is SAVISQKPSRDICQRGTSLTIQCQVDSQVTMMFWYRQQPGQSLTLIATANQGSEATYESGFVIDKFPISRPNLTFSTLTVSNMSPEDSSIYLCSVGGGGQETQYFGPGTRLLVL.

The chain employs TRBV2 and TRBJ2-3; 11 nucleotides match TRBD2. The V gene end was trimmed by 5 bases and the J gene end by 2 bases; junction bases not matched to a gene: 12. The CDR3 has 18 amino acids. Germline loops: CDR1 SNHLY, CDR2 FYNNEI. The CDR3 DNA sequence: TGTGCCAGCAGTCCTCTAGCGGGGGGCGCTGCATCCACAGATACGCAGTATTTT. It encodes CASSPLAGGAASTDTQYF.

This clonotype was detected only a few times. This sequence joins TRBV7-2 and TRBJ2-3, with 16 bases aligning to TRBD2. The length of the CDR3 is 14 residues. CDR1 SGHTA and CDR2 FQGNSA come from the germline V gene. V shed 5 bases, J shed 14 bases, and the junction held 7 bases outside the gene matches. The CDR3 coding sequence is TGTGCCAGCAGCGAGGGACTAGCGGGGGGGTTCCTGTATTTT. Residues: CASSEGLAGGFLYF.

The table lists this clonotype with a few counts. The chain has TRBV7-9 and TRBJ1-4, with no clear D. The CDR3 is 15 residues long. V was trimmed by 5 bases and J by 5 bases, leaving 15 bases between them. Germline assignment: CDR1 SEHNR and CDR2 FQNEAQ (reference sequence). The CDR3 loop is CASSLDNLRNEKLFF. The CDR3 nucleotides are TGTGCCAGCAGCCTTGATAATTTACGAAATGAAAAACTGTTTTTT. The whole variable domain, remainder taken from reference TRBV7-9 and TRBJ1-4, is DTGVSQNPRHKITKRGQNVTFRCDPISEHNRLYWYRQTLGQGPEFLTYFQNEAQLEKSRLLSDRFSAERPKGSFSTLEIQRTEQGDSAMYLCASSLDNLRNEKLFFGSGTQLSVL.

This clonotype was detected a few times. This chain links TRBV12-3 or TRBV12-4 with TRBJ1-2; TRBD1 might be the D (5 bases). The length of the CDR3 is 14 residues. Between the trimmed V and J ends, which lost 3 bases and 8 bases, there was a span of 16 bases. This CDR3 is CASSLRIEGRGYTF. The CDR3 coding sequence is TGTGCCAGCAGTTTGAGGATTGAGGGGAGAGGCTACACCTTC.

CDR3 residues: CSASGLVGYNEQFF. The CDR3 DNA is TGCAGTGCTTCCGGACTAGTGGGGTACAATGAGCAGTTCTTC. The rearrangement joins TRBV20-1 to TRBJ2-1, with 7 bases identical to TRBD2. The CDR3 has 14 amino acids. Germline V gives CDR1 DFQATT, CDR2 SNEGSKA (reference sequence). The junction had 8 bases not matched to a gene; V was cut back by 5 bases and J by 4 bases.

The chain has TRBV7-8 and TRBJ1-2, with TRBD1 identical over 9 bases. V shed 5 bases, J shed 4 bases, and the junction held 5 bases outside the gene matches. This CDR3 has 14 amino acids. The germline CDR1 and CDR2 sequences are SGHVS and FQNEAQ. The CDR3 sequence: CASSQRQGVYGYTF. DNA for the CDR3: TGTGCCAGCAGCCAAAGACAGGGGGTCTATGGCTACACCTTC.

The chain is built from TRBV6-5 and TRBJ2-7; D perhaps matches TRBD2 (6 bases). The V end lost 6 bases, the J end lost 7 bases, and 19 bases lay between the germline ends. CDR3 length: 14 residues. The germline gives CDR1 MNHEY, CDR2 SVGAGI. In DNA, the CDR3 is TGTGCCAGCAGATTCCCCGGAGGCGGAGGGGAGCAGTACTTC. Residues: CASRFPGGGGEQYF.

This clonotype was found a few times. The chain has TRBV20-1 and TRBJ2-1, with TRBD2 identical over 11 bases. Germline-derived CDR1 and CDR2 are DFQATT and SNEGSKA (reference sequence). CDR3 length: 14 amino acids. V lost 4 bases, J lost 6 bases, and 5 bases stayed unmatched. The CDR3, as DNA: TGCAGTGCTAACCCTACTAGCGGGGGCAATGAGCAGTTCTTC. Its protein product is CSANPTSGGNEQFF.

V gene TRBV20-1 combines with J gene TRBJ2-5; D unresolved. With 2 bases removed from V and 5 bases from J, the gap between germline ends came to 6 bases. Looked up from germline, CDR1 is DFQATT and CDR2 is SNEGSKA (reference sequence). The CDR3 covers 11 residues. CDR3 protein: CSARYLETQYF. The CDR3 nucleotides are TGCAGTGCTAGATATTTGGAGACCCAGTACTTC.

The V and J genes are TRBV20-1 and TRBJ2-3, with D uncertain. V lost 4 bases to trimming and J lost 2 bases, with 10 bases between them. Looked up from germline, CDR1 is DFQATT and CDR2 is SNEGSKA (reference sequence). This CDR3 region has 13 residues. CDR3: CSATQDSTDTQYF. The CDR3 DNA sequence: TGCAGTGCTACGCAGGATTCCACAGATACGCAGTATTTT.

This clonotype showed up many times. This sequence joins TRBV7-9 and TRBJ2-1, with 12 bases matching TRBD2. This CDR3 comprises 15 residues. Per germline, CDR1 SEHNR and CDR2 FQNEAQ (reference sequence). V was clipped by 0 bases and J by 8 bases; unmatched bases: 2. CDR3 in amino acids: CASSLATSGGDEQFF. The CDR3, as DNA: TGTGCCAGCAGCTTAGCGACTAGCGGGGGCGATGAGCAGTTCTTC. Full variable domain (remainder filled in from reference TRBV7-9 and TRBJ2-1): DTGVSQNPRHKITKRGQNVTFRCDPISEHNRLYWYRQTLGQGPEFLTYFQNEAQLEKSRLLSDRFSAERPKGSFSTLEIQRTEQGDSAMYLCASSLATSGGDEQFFGPGTRLTVL.

This CDR3 is CSVAKTSGGPGDTQYF. As DNA, the CDR3 is TGCAGCGTTGCTAAGACTAGCGGGGGGCCCGGGGATACGCAGTATTTT. The V gene is TRBV29-1, the J gene TRBJ2-3; 13 bases match TRBD2. CDR3 length: 16 amino acids. After removal of 4 bases from V and 6 bases from J, the junction contained 10 bases not matched to a gene. Germline CDR1 is SQVTM and CDR2 is ANQGSEA.

The chain uses TRBV7-2 and TRBJ1-5, with D hard to call. V lost 5 bases to trimming and J lost 7 bases, with 18 bases between them. The CDR3 contains 15 residues. Germline assignment: CDR1 SGHTA and CDR2 FQGNSA. CDR3 sequence reads: CASSPRESRGQPQHF. Written as DNA, the CDR3 is TGTGCCAGCAGCCCCCGCGAGTCCAGAGGGCAGCCCCAGCATTTT. Based on the CDR3 plus reference TRBV7-2 and TRBJ1-5, the full variable domain is GAGVSQSPSNKVTEKGKDVELRCDPISGHTALYWYRQSLGQGLEFLIYFQGNSAPDKSGLPSDRFSAERTGGSVSTLTIQRTQQEDSAVYLCASSPRESRGQPQHFGDGTRLSIL.